The 27 T cell receptor beta chains below were found in one sample sequenced in a study of T cells after yellow fever vaccination. One entry per CDR3 protein, called by TCRdb with MiXCR from the 5' RACE reads. The table has about 300,000 distinct CDR3 sequences, around 6.8% seen once. This sample comprised PBMCs, obtained about 49 days after the first yellow fever vaccination. The receptors were sampled from a man younger than 35 who received the YFV17D yellow fever vaccine.

The genes are TRBV7-2 and TRBJ2-5, with 7 bases lining up with TRBD1. The V gene end was trimmed by 4 bases and the J gene end by 4 bases; junction bases not matched to a gene: 6. The germline CDR1 and CDR2 sequences are SGHTA and FQGNSA. CDR3 length: 14 amino acids. CDR3 sequence reads: CASSSGTVRETQYF. The CDR3 bases are TGTGCCAGCAGCTCTGGGACAGTAAGAGAGACCCAGTACTTC. The variable domain in full, completed from reference TRBV7-2 and TRBJ2-5, reads GAGVSQSPSNKVTEKGKDVELRCDPISGHTALYWYRQSLGQGLEFLIYFQGNSAPDKSGLPSDRFSAERTGGSVSTLTIQRTQQEDSAVYLCASSSGTVRETQYFGPGTRLLVL.

This clonotype was recorded a few times. V gene TRBV5-6 combines with J gene TRBJ1-6, with 8 bases aligning to TRBD1. The CDR3 extends over 12 amino acids. Germline trimming cut 2 bases from V and 14 bases from J; bases unmatched to any gene: 3. CDR1 and CDR2 (germline): SGHDT, YYEEEE. The CDR3 region is CASSLQDRALHF. The CDR3 coding sequence is TGTGCCAGCAGCTTACAGGACAGGGCCCTCCACTTT.

As regards this clonotype: At one boundary the junction diverges from the germline segment, which might be a read error. V gene TRBV12-3 or TRBV12-4 combines with J gene TRBJ2-5; the match to TRBD1 covers 11 bases. This CDR3 has 17 residues. CDR3 coding DNA: TGTGCCAGCAGTTTAGACGGACAGGGGGCCCTCCGATCAACCCCGCACTTC. Its translation is CASSLDGQGALRSTPHF.

This clonotype was detected a few times. This chain joins TRBV20-1 and TRBJ2-3; D is uncertain. The germline gives CDR1 DFQATT, CDR2 SNEGSKA (reference sequence). V dropped 7 bases and J dropped 0 bases, with 11 bases sitting between them. The CDR3 contains 13 residues. The CDR3: CSGADASTDTQYF. CDR3 nucleotide sequence: TGCAGTGGCGCAGACGCTAGCACAGATACGCAGTATTTT.

This clonotype occurred many times. This chain connects TRBV11-2 to TRBJ2-7, with a tentative D call TRBD1 (6 bases). The CDR3 runs to 15 residues. Germline values: CDR1 SGHAT, CDR2 FQNNGV. Trimming removed 0 bases at V and 0 bases at J, with 9 bases between. The CDR3 region has the DNA TGTGCCAGCAGCTTAGAAGGACAGAGCTCCTACGAGCAGTACTTC. This codes for CASSLEGQSSYEQYF.

This clonotype was picked up many times. The chain links TRBV12-3 or TRBV12-4 to TRBJ2-6; D might be TRBD1 (6 bases). The germline V and J ends were trimmed by 2 bases and 2 bases, with 13 bases remaining between them. The CDR3 runs 17 residues. The CDR3 is CASSLWVGAAGANVLTF. The DNA for the CDR3 is TGTGCCAGCAGTTTATGGGTGGGGGCGGCTGGGGCCAACGTCCTGACTTTC.

This clonotype was picked up many times. V gene TRBV7-2 combines with J gene TRBJ2-1; 7 bases agree with TRBD1. This CDR3 is built from 15 residues. V lost 6 bases and J lost 4; bases outside the gene matches: 9. The germline V gene has CDR1 SGHTA and CDR2 FQGNSA. The CDR3 region has the DNA TGTGCCAGCAGACCGAGGGGGCTTCGTTACAATGAGCAGTTCTTC. Translating gives CASRPRGLRYNEQFF.

This clonotype was observed many times. This sequence joins TRBV6-1 and TRBJ2-2; D is ambiguous. This CDR3 has 13 residues. Trimming cost V 4 bases and J 4 bases, with 7 bases left between them. The germline gives CDR1 MNHNS, CDR2 SASEGT. The CDR3 sequence: CASSGAFTGELFF. As DNA, the CDR3 is TGTGCCAGCAGTGGAGCCTTCACCGGGGAGCTGTTTTTT.

This clonotype turned up a few times. The V gene is TRBV5-1, the J gene TRBJ2-5; TRBD2 matches 11 bases. Trimming at V came to 4 bases and at J to 1 base, leaving 3 bases not matched to a gene. This CDR3 has 15 amino acids. Germline CDR1 and CDR2: SGHRS and YFSETQ. The CDR3 loop is CASSGGLAVQETQYF. The DNA of the CDR3 is TGCGCCAGCAGCGGGGGACTAGCGGTCCAAGAGACCCAGTACTTC.

The sample holds a few counts of this clonotype. The rearrangement links TRBV3-1 to TRBJ2-1; no firm D call. Looked up from germline, CDR1 is LGHDT and CDR2 is YNNKEL (reference sequence). The CDR3 has 15 amino acids. The germline V and J ends were trimmed by 4 bases and 4 bases, with 14 bases remaining between them. The CDR3 sequence is CASSPPRMRYNEQFF. In nucleotides, the CDR3 is TGTGCCAGCAGCCCCCCCAGGATGAGATACAATGAGCAGTTCTTC.

The J gene is TRBJ2-4, the V gene TRBV10-3, with TRBD1 matching over 7 bases. Germline V CDR1 and CDR2: ENHRY, SYGVKD. This CDR3 has 14 amino acids. V gave up 5 bases and J gave up 3 bases; unmatched junction bases: 4. Here the CDR3 DNA reads TGTGCCATCAGTAAAGACAGGGACAAAAACATTCAGTACTTC. Residues: CAISKDRDKNIQYF.

This clonotype was seen many times. V is TRBV18 and J is TRBJ1-2; maybe TRBD1 (5 bases). Trimming took 3 bases from V and 8 from J, leaving 16 bases between them. The CDR3 is 14 residues long. Germline CDR1 reads KGHSH; CDR2 reads LQKENI. This CDR3 is CASSPNGGAGGYTF. CDR3 DNA sequence: TGTGCCAGCTCACCCAACGGTGGGGCTGGCGGCTACACCTTC.

V and J are TRBV6-5 and TRBJ1-6; no clear D. Germline values: CDR1 MNHEY, CDR2 SVGAGI. The V end was cut by 0 bases, the J end by 3 bases, with 15 bases between. The CDR3 length is 18 residues. CDR3 in amino acids: CASSYSTKSESYNSPLHF. As DNA, the CDR3 is TGTGCCAGCAGTTACTCGACAAAATCCGAGAGCTATAATTCACCCCTCCACTTT.

Only a few counts were recorded for this clonotype. V is TRBV14 and J is TRBJ2-7, with no clear D. Germline CDR1 is SGHDN and CDR2 is FVKESK. V was pared by 1 base and J by 0 bases, with 7 bases between. The CDR3 is 14 amino acids. In DNA form, the CDR3 reads TGTGCCAGCAGCCAAGCCGAAAGCTCCTACGAGCAGTACGTC. Amino acid sequence: CASSQAESSYEQYV.

This clonotype was detected many times. V is TRBV20-1 and J is TRBJ2-3, with 7 bases fitting TRBD2. The CDR3 sequence is 13 residues long. Looked up from germline, CDR1 is DFQATT and CDR2 is SNEGSKA (reference sequence). For the CDR3, the DNA is TGCAGAGCGGGGCCCCCTAGCACAGATACGCAGTATTTT. Translation gives CRAGPPSTDTQYF.

The table lists this clonotype with many counts. The chain is built from TRBV4-3 and TRBJ1-1, with D possibly matching TRBD1 (6 bases). Germline assignment: CDR1 LGHNA and CDR2 YSLEER. V was clipped by 1 base and J by 2 bases, with 14 bases between them. The CDR3 runs 16 residues. The DNA for the CDR3 is TGCGCCAGCAGCCAAGTGTTCACAGGGCCCAACACTGAAGCTTTCTTT. This translates into CASSQVFTGPNTEAFF.

In this sample, this clonotype turned up a few times. V is TRBV6-1 and J is TRBJ2-1, with D tentatively TRBD1 (5 bases). Germline V CDR1 and CDR2: MNHNS, SASEGT. The CDR3 sequence is 15 residues long. Trimming stripped 6 bases from V and 0 bases from J, with 12 bases between. CDR3 loop: CASRAGSSSYNEQFF. For the CDR3, the DNA is TGTGCCAGCAGGGCAGGGTCAAGCTCCTACAATGAGCAGTTCTTC.

This clonotype was seen only a few times. The CDR3 region has the DNA TGTGCCAGCAGAGTATTACAGGGTTCGACCTACACCTTC. This sequence encodes CASRVLQGSTYTF. The V gene is TRBV12-3 or TRBV12-4, the J gene TRBJ1-2, with D possibly being TRBD1 (6 bases). V gave up 6 bases and J gave up 10 bases, with 18 bases separating them. The CDR3 has 13 amino acids.

Ten or more counts support this clonotype. The chain combines TRBV12-3 or TRBV12-4 with TRBJ1-1, with 9 bases fitting TRBD1. The CDR3 runs to 13 residues. J gave up 8 bases and V 5 bases, and 6 bases lay outside the gene matches. In DNA form, the CDR3 reads TGTGCCAGCAGTCCTCAGACAGGGGGGGAAGCTTTCTTT. This codes for CASSPQTGGEAFF.

This clonotype was seen repeatedly, ten times or more. The J gene is TRBJ1-6, the V gene TRBV12-3 or TRBV12-4; 9 bases are shared with TRBD1. The CDR3 length is 15 residues. Unmatched junction bases numbered 6, after V lost 3 bases and J lost 9 bases. The CDR3 nucleotides are TGTGCCAGCAGTTTTGGAACAGGGGGCCTTTCACCCCTCCACTTT. This encodes CASSFGTGGLSPLHF.

This rearrangement joins TRBV5-6 to TRBJ1-1, with D hard to call. V lost 2 bases to trimming and J lost 10 bases, with 18 bases between them. The germline CDR1 and CDR2 sequences are SGHDT and YYEEEE. The CDR3 is made up of 14 amino acids. The chain's CDR3 is CASSFFAPPAGAFF. The CDR3 DNA sequence: TGTGCCAGCAGCTTTTTCGCGCCGCCCGCCGGAGCTTTCTTT.

This clonotype was seen a handful of times. The chain uses TRBV4-1 and TRBJ2-7; D might be TRBD2 (5 bases). With 1 base removed from V and 2 bases from J, the gap between germline ends came to 9 bases. Germline V gene sequence: CDR1 MGHRA, CDR2 YSYEKL. The CDR3 has 14 residues. CDR3 protein: CASSQVNGAYEQYF. CDR3 DNA: TGCGCCAGCAGCCAAGTGAACGGGGCCTACGAGCAGTACTTC.

At least ten counts were recorded for this clonotype. The V and J genes are TRBV20-1 and TRBJ2-1; 14 bases are shared with TRBD2. The J segment lost 8 bases and the V segment lost 5 bases, leaving 5 bases of the junction unmatched. Germline CDR1 DFQATT, CDR2 SNEGSKA (reference sequence). The CDR3 is made up of 14 amino acids. The CDR3 nucleotides read TGCAGTGCTCTACGACTAGCGGGGGGGCATGAGCAGTTCTTC. This translates into CSALRLAGGHEQFF.

This clonotype has at least ten counts. This chain uses TRBV12-3 or TRBV12-4 with TRBJ1-5; D remains unclear. Between the trimmed V and J ends, which lost 2 bases and 3 bases, there was a span of 5 bases. The CDR3 contains 13 residues. CDR3 sequence reads: CASSLIPNQPQHF. The CDR3 DNA is TGTGCCAGCAGTTTAATCCCCAATCAGCCCCAGCATTTT.

The V call is TRBV2, the J call TRBJ1-2, with 12 nucleotides matching TRBD1. CDR3 size: 14 residues. Germline assignment: CDR1 SNHLY and CDR2 FYNNEI. The V and J ends lost 6 bases and 3 bases, in that order; junction bases with no gene match: 2. CDR3 bases: TGTGCCAGCAGCGGGACAGGGGGCGACTATGGCTACACCTTC. It translates to CASSGTGGDYGYTF.

This clonotype was seen ten or more times. The chain uses TRBV4-1 and TRBJ2-5; maybe TRBD2 (6 bases). Germline V lookup: CDR1 MGHRA, CDR2 YSYEKL. V lost 3 bases and J lost 5, with 28 bases in between. This CDR3 is 19 amino acids long. CDR3 amino acids: CASSQTAPLGGAEVETQYF. As DNA, the CDR3 is TGCGCCAGCAGCCAGACCGCACCCTTGGGCGGGGCGGAAGTGGAGACCCAGTACTTC.

This clonotype was seen ten or more times. J is TRBJ1-3 and V is TRBV5-5; D call uncertain. V dropped 0 bases and J dropped 1 base, with 14 bases sitting between them. Germline V gene lookup returns CDR1 SGHKS and CDR2 YYEKEE (reference sequence). The CDR3 spans 17 residues. The CDR3 coding sequence is TGTGCCAGCAGCTTGGCTGCGGGTTTCGGATCTGGAAACACCATATATTTT. Encoded protein: CASSLAAGFGSGNTIYF.